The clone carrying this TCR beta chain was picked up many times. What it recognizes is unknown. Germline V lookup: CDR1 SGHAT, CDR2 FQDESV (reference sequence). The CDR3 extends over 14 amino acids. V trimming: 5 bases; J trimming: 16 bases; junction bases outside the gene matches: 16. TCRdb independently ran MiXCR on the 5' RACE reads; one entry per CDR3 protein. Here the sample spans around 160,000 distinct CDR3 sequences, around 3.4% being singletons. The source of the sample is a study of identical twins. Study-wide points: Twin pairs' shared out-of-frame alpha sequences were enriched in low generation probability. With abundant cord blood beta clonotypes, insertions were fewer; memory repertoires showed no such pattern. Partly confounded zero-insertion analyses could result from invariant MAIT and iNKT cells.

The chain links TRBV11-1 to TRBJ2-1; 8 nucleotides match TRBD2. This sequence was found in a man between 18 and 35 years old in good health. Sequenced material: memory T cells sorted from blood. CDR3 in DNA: TGTGCCAGCAGCCAAGAAGGGGCGGGGACTAGGGCTTTCTTC. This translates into CASSQEGAGTRAFF. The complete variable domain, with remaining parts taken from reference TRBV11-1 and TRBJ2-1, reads EAEVAQSPRYKITEKSQAVAFWCDPISGHATLYWYRQILGQGPELLVQFQDESVVDDSQLPKDRFSAERLKGVDSTLKIQPAELGDSAMYLCASSQEGAGTRAFFGPGTRLTVL.